The 30 T cell receptor beta chains below all came from one sample that was sequenced in a study of blood T cell repertoires in COVID-19. Here immunoSEQ multiplex PCR was the method, and the copy in TCRdb shows in-frame clones only, minus some. The sample lists approximately 300,000 clones, about nine tenths occurring once. The specimen sequenced was PBMCs or T cells enriched from blood (not recorded which). The receptors stem from a young woman who had recovered from COVID-19.

The rearrangement links TRBV9 to TRBJ1-1; the D is unclear. The CDR3 totals 15 residues. Per the germline V gene, CDR1 is SGDLS and CDR2 is YYNGEE. V was trimmed by 1 base and J by 1 base, leaving 11 bases between them. DNA for the CDR3: TGTGCCAGCAGCGTAAGTGCGACACCGAACACTGAAGCTTTCTTT. Protein: CASSVSATPNTEAFF.

CDR3 protein: CASSQDPAGAYSGANVLTF. CDR3 bases: TGTGCCAGCAGCCAAGATCCGGCAGGGGCTTACTCTGGGGCCAACGTCCTGACTTTC. The V gene is TRBV3-1 (or the pseudogene TRBV3-2), the J gene TRBJ2-6; TRBD1 is a possible D gene (6 bases). V was cut by 0 bases and J by 0 bases, with 15 bases left in between. The CDR3 totals 19 residues. CDR1 is LGHDT, CDR2 YNNKEL, per germline (reference sequence).

The chain is built from TRBV4-2 and TRBJ1-1; 12 bases are shared with TRBD1. This CDR3 is built from 16 residues. The germline gives CDR1 LGHNA, CDR2 YNFKEQ. Trimming cost V 0 bases and J 4 bases; bases outside gene matches: 3. As DNA, the CDR3 is TGTGCCAGCAGCCAAGAGGGACAGGGGGCTGGCACTGAAGCTTTCTTT. This codes for CASSQEGQGAGTEAFF.

This clone has a handful of counts. V and J are TRBV23-1 and TRBJ1-1; D not certain. TRBV23-1 is an ORF; its function is uncertain. The CDR3 loop spans 13 amino acids. V was shortened by 3 bases and J by 4 bases, with 9 bases between the two germline ends. CDR3 sequence: CASSHGGVTEAFF. In DNA, the CDR3 is TGCGCCAGCAGTCATGGCGGGGTCACTGAAGCTTTCTTT.

The rearrangement joins TRBV29-1 to TRBJ1-1; tentatively, D is TRBD1 (6 bases). Trimming removed 5 bases at V and 6 bases at J, with 10 bases between. Germline V CDR1 and CDR2: SQVTM, ANQGSEA. The CDR3 consists of 11 residues. CDR3 sequence (DNA): TGCAGCGTTAGTCAGGGGTCTGAAGCTTTCTTT. Translating gives CSVSQGSEAFF. The full variable domain, its missing parts supplied by reference TRBV29-1 and TRBJ1-1, is SAVISQKPSRDICQRGTSLTIQCQVDSQVTMMFWYRQQPGQSLTLIATANQGSEATYESGFVIDKFPISRPNLTFSTLTVSNMSPEDSSIYLCSVSQGSEAFFGQGTRLTVV.

The chain carries TRBV5-6 and TRBJ1-3, with a possible D match to TRBD1 (6 bases). In germline, CDR1 is SGHDT, CDR2 YYEEEE. The V end was cut by 5 bases, the J end by 2 bases, with 11 bases between. This CDR3 has 14 amino acids. CDR3 nucleotide sequence: TGTGCCAGCAGTCAGGGGACCGCTGGAAACACCATATATTTT. Translating it yields CASSQGTAGNTIYF. Drawing the rest from reference TRBV5-6 and TRBJ1-3, the complete variable domain is DAGVTQSPTHLIKTRGQQVTLRCSPKSGHDTVSWYQQALGQGPQFIFQYYEEEERQRGNFPDRFSGHQFPNYSSELNVNALLLGDSALYLCASSQGTAGNTIYFGEGSWLTVV.

The chain has TRBV5-1 and TRBJ2-5; D may be TRBD1 (5 bases). There are 14 residues in the CDR3. Germline CDR1 and CDR2: SGHRS and YFSETQ. The V and J ends lost 0 bases and 3 bases respectively, with 9 bases between them. CDR3 sequence: CASSLGRVEETQYF. The CDR3 DNA sequence: TGCGCCAGCAGCTTGGGCAGGGTGGAAGAGACCCAGTACTTC.

This clone was seen just once. The rearrangement joins TRBV12-3 or TRBV12-4 to TRBJ2-2; D gene uncertain. V was trimmed by 7 bases and J by 4 bases, leaving 7 bases between them. The CDR3 contains 12 residues. The CDR3 loop is CASNAGTGELFF. CDR3 sequence (DNA): TGTGCCAGCAATGCCGGCACCGGGGAGCTGTTTTTT.

The rearrangement links TRBV24-1 to TRBJ2-1; 13 nucleotides agree with TRBD2. The CDR3 is 16 amino acids. J lost 10 bases, V lost 4 bases, and 9 bases had no gene match. Germline V gives CDR1 KGHDR, CDR2 SFDVKD. The CDR3 loop is CATSEFTSGRALEQFF. Here the CDR3 DNA reads TGTGCCACCAGTGAGTTCACTAGCGGGAGGGCCCTCGAGCAGTTCTTC.

The genes are TRBV9 and TRBJ1-2, with 8 nucleotides matching TRBD1. With V trimmed by 0 bases and J by 5 bases, 6 bases remained unmatched. The CDR3 has 15 amino acids. Germline loops: CDR1 SGDLS, CDR2 YYNGEE. The CDR3 region has the DNA TGTGCCAGCAGCGTAGCTCCAGGGGGCTCGTATGGCTACACCTTC. Protein sequence: CASSVAPGGSYGYTF.

V is TRBV9 and J is TRBJ1-4; the D gene is possibly TRBD1 (6 bases). The CDR3 spans 21 residues. Germline lookup yields CDR1 SGDLS and CDR2 YYNGEE. Trimming took off 2 bases at V and 8 bases at J, with 34 bases between the two ends. CDR3 DNA sequence: TGTGCCAGCAGCGTTGCCCCCTCGGATGTCATCCCCGGACAGTCTCGAGAAAAACTGTTTTTT. Translated: CASSVAPSDVIPGQSREKLFF.

The chain couples TRBV5-1 to TRBJ1-1, with 7 bases identical to TRBD1. V was pared by 3 bases and J by 1 base, with 3 bases of the junction left unmatched. This CDR3 has 14 amino acids. Looked up from germline, CDR1 is SGHRS and CDR2 is YFSETQ. This chain's CDR3 is CASSYSGGNTEAFF. In nucleotides, the CDR3 is TGCGCCAGCAGCTATTCAGGGGGGAACACTGAAGCTTTCTTT. The full variable domain, completed using reference TRBV5-1 and TRBJ1-1, is KAGVTQTPRYLIKTRGQQVTLSCSPISGHRSVSWYQQTPGQGLQFLFEYFSETQRNKGNFPGRFSGRQFSNSRSEMNVSTLELGDSALYLCASSYSGGNTEAFFGQGTRLTVV.

The chain is built from TRBV5-6 and TRBJ2-7; D is perhaps TRBD2 (6 bases). The V and J ends lost 4 bases and 5 bases respectively, with 7 bases between them. Germline CDR1 SGHDT, CDR2 YYEEEE. This CDR3 is built from 11 residues. CDR3: CASSGGNEQYF. The CDR3 bases are TGTGCCAGCAGCGGAGGGAACGAGCAGTACTTC. Looking up the rest from reference TRBV5-6 and TRBJ2-7 gives the full variable domain: DAGVTQSPTHLIKTRGQQVTLRCSPKSGHDTVSWYQQALGQGPQFIFQYYEEEERQRGNFPDRFSGHQFPNYSSELNVNALLLGDSALYLCASSGGNEQYFGPGTRLTVT.

The J gene is TRBJ2-1, the V gene TRBV10-3, with 8 bases matching TRBD1. The CDR3 runs to 18 residues. Germline CDR1 is ENHRY and CDR2 is SYGVKD. Germline trimming cut 6 bases from V and 7 bases from J; bases unmatched to any gene: 20. DNA for the CDR3: TGTGCCATCAGGAGGACAGGGTCCGGGGGTCTGGGTTGGAATGAGCAGTTCTTC. Amino acid sequence: CAIRRTGSGGLGWNEQFF.

This clone was counted a few times. The chain is built from TRBV6-5 and TRBJ1-1, with D possibly TRBD1 on 6 matching bases. CDR1 is MNHEY and CDR2 is SVGAGI in the germline V gene. This CDR3 has 14 residues. V was shortened by 1 base and J by 11 bases, with 17 bases between the two germline ends. The CDR3 sequence: CASSYYRVRARAFF. CDR3 in DNA: TGTGCCAGCAGTTACTACAGGGTAAGAGCCAGGGCTTTCTTT.

The chain carries TRBV4-1 and TRBJ2-2; D may be TRBD1 (6 bases). Trimming stripped 4 bases from V and 5 bases from J, with 23 bases between. CDR3 length equals 18 residues. Looked up from germline, CDR1 is MGHRA and CDR2 is YSYEKL. CDR3 region: CASSLGGLRGHETGELFF. The CDR3 nucleotides read TGCGCCAGCAGCCTAGGGGGTTTGAGAGGGCACGAAACCGGGGAGCTGTTTTTT.

The rearrangement links TRBV24-1 to TRBJ2-2; D remains ambiguous. The CDR3 loop spans 15 amino acids. Germline lookup yields CDR1 KGHDR and CDR2 SFDVKD. V gave up 4 bases and J gave up 3 bases, with 11 bases separating them. The CDR3: CATSDHSQDTGELFF. The CDR3 DNA reads as TGTGCCACCAGTGACCACTCCCAAGACACCGGGGAGCTGTTTTTT.

The rearrangement joins TRBV5-8 to TRBJ1-1, with 8 nucleotides matching TRBD1. Germline trimming cut 4 bases from V and 4 bases from J; bases unmatched to any gene: 9. CDR1 and CDR2 (germline): SGHTS, YDEGEE. The CDR3 contains 15 residues. DNA of the CDR3: TGTGCCAGCAGCCCCTATGACAGGGGTCGCACTGAAGCTTTCTTT. It translates to CASSPYDRGRTEAFF. Full variable domain (rest looked up from reference TRBV5-8 and TRBJ1-1): EAGVTQSPTHLIKTRGQQATLRCSPISGHTSVYWYQQALGLGLQFLLWYDEGEERNRGNFPPRFSGRQFPNYSSELNVNALELEDSALYLCASSPYDRGRTEAFFGQGTRLTVV.

The rearrangement joins TRBV5-1 to TRBJ2-7, with 8 bases aligning to TRBD2. Trimming cost V 1 base and J 4 bases; bases outside gene matches: 4. The CDR3 extends over 14 amino acids. CDR1 and CDR2 from the germline V gene are SGHRS and YFSETQ. The DNA for the CDR3 is TGCGCCAGCAGCTTGCGGGAGGGCCAATACGAGCAGTACTTC. Protein: CASSLREGQYEQYF.

The chain couples TRBV20-1 to TRBJ1-5; D is undetermined. The V gene's germline CDR1 is DFQATT and CDR2 SNEGSKA (reference sequence). V lost 3 bases and J lost 6, with 15 bases in between. The CDR3 contains 14 residues. Here the CDR3 reads CSASDSRGFQPQHF. In nucleotides, the CDR3 is TGCAGTGCTAGTGATTCACGGGGTTTTCAGCCCCAGCATTTT.

The chain links TRBV5-1 to TRBJ1-1; 11 nucleotides agree with TRBD1. This CDR3 comprises 17 residues. Germline-derived CDR1 and CDR2 are SGHRS and YFSETQ. Trimming cost V 0 bases and J 1 base; bases outside gene matches: 5. The CDR3 nucleotides are TGCGCCAGCAGCTTGGCCGGGACAGGGGGGAAGAACACTGAAGCTTTCTTT. It specifies CASSLAGTGGKNTEAFF.

The CDR3 nucleotides are TGTGCCAGCAGCGTGAACCCGGGTGCGAGTTATCGAGAGCAGTACTTC. It is translated as CASSVNPGASYREQYF. The rearrangement links TRBV5-8 to TRBJ2-7; D unresolved. Germline V gene lookup returns CDR1 SGHTS and CDR2 YDEGEE. This CDR3 contains 16 residues. The V end was cut by 4 bases, the J end by 7 bases, with 24 bases between. Supplemented by reference TRBV5-8 and TRBJ2-7, the full variable domain reads EAGVTQSPTHLIKTRGQQATLRCSPISGHTSVYWYQQALGLGLQFLLWYDEGEERNRGNFPPRFSGRQFPNYSSELNVNALELEDSALYLCASSVNPGASYREQYFGPGTRLTVT.

The V call is TRBV18, the J call TRBJ1-2, with 7 bases aligning to TRBD1. This CDR3 contains 13 residues. The germline gives CDR1 KGHSH, CDR2 LQKENI. V lost 5 bases to trimming and J lost 4 bases; unmatched junction nucleotides: 4. The CDR3 is CASSSDRSYGYTF. The CDR3 coding sequence is TGTGCCAGCTCATCGGACAGGTCCTATGGCTACACCTTC.

The rearrangement links TRBV12-3 or TRBV12-4 to TRBJ1-1, with TRBD1 identical over 8 bases. V lost 5 bases and J lost 4; bases outside the gene matches: 3. The CDR3 loop spans 13 amino acids. The CDR3 protein is CASSQTGATEAFF. The CDR3 DNA is TGTGCCAGCAGTCAGACAGGGGCCACTGAAGCTTTCTTT.

The rearrangement uses TRBV5-1 and TRBJ1-1; no definite D call. The V gene lost 0 bases and the J gene lost 1 base, with 10 bases spanning the gap. The CDR3 is 15 residues long. The germline V gene has CDR1 SGHRS and CDR2 YFSETQ. For the CDR3, the DNA is TGCGCCAGCAGCTTGGGAGGCCTGTCGAACACTGAAGCTTTCTTT. Residues: CASSLGGLSNTEAFF. Using reference TRBV5-1 and TRBJ1-1 for the parts outside the CDR3, the full variable domain is KAGVTQTPRYLIKTRGQQVTLSCSPISGHRSVSWYQQTPGQGLQFLFEYFSETQRNKGNFPGRFSGRQFSNSRSEMNVSTLELGDSALYLCASSLGGLSNTEAFFGQGTRLTVV.

This clone was observed once. This sample also contains other DNA sequences that code for the same CDR3. The rearrangement links TRBV7-9 to TRBJ2-7; TRBD1 matches 7 bases. Unmatched junction bases numbered 7, after V lost 6 bases and J lost 2 bases. Germline V gene lookup returns CDR1 SEHNR and CDR2 FQNEAQ (reference sequence). The length of the CDR3 is 14 residues. CDR3 region: CASSPPTGTYEQYF. DNA of the CDR3: TGTGCCAGCAGTCCTCCGACAGGGACCTACGAGCAGTACTTC. The whole variable domain, remainder taken from reference TRBV7-9 and TRBJ2-7, is DTGVSQNPRHKITKRGQNVTFRCDPISEHNRLYWYRQTLGQGPEFLTYFQNEAQLEKSRLLSDRFSAERPKGSFSTLEIQRTEQGDSAMYLCASSPPTGTYEQYFGPGTRLTVT.

The rearrangement links TRBV6-5 to TRBJ1-1; 7 bases align to TRBD1. CDR1 and CDR2 (germline): MNHEY, SVGAGI. J was trimmed by 2 bases and V by 6 bases; bases with no gene match: 6. The CDR3 has 14 residues. In DNA, the CDR3 is TGTGCCAGCAGAGCCGGACAGGCAAACACTGAAGCTTTCTTT. The encoded protein is CASRAGQANTEAFF.

The chain combines TRBV3-1 (or the pseudogene TRBV3-2) with TRBJ1-2, with D possibly matching TRBD1 (6 bases). This CDR3 contains 14 residues. The V and J ends lost 4 bases and 1 base respectively, with 10 bases between them. CDR1 is LGHDT, CDR2 YNNKEL, per germline (reference sequence). CDR3 DNA sequence: TGTGCCAGCAGCCGAGGACAGCTTAACTATGGCTACACCTTC. Its translation: CASSRGQLNYGYTF.

The rearrangement uses TRBV2 and TRBJ2-7; TRBD2 matches at 8 bases. V dropped 0 bases and J dropped 3; count of bases not matched to a gene: 1. Germline V gene lookup returns CDR1 SNHLY and CDR2 FYNNEI. The CDR3 is made up of 14 amino acids. CDR3 in DNA: TGTGCCAGCAGTGAAGCCGGGACTAGCTACGAGCAGTACTTC. Translation: CASSEAGTSYEQYF.

This sequence joins TRBV2 and TRBJ2-7; 14 positions match TRBD2. V lost 6 bases and J lost 7; bases outside the gene matches: 8. Per the germline V gene, CDR1 is SNHLY and CDR2 is FYNNEI. The CDR3 has 15 amino acids. The CDR3 region is CASSLGLAGVDEQYF. For the CDR3, the DNA is TGTGCCAGCAGCTTGGGACTAGCGGGAGTGGATGAGCAGTACTTC. Full variable domain (outside the CDR3, taken from reference TRBV2 and TRBJ2-7): EPEVTQTPSHQVTQMGQEVILRCVPISNHLYFYWYRQILGQKVEFLVSFYNNEISEKSEIFDDQFSVERPDGSNFTLKIRSTKLEDSAMYFCASSLGLAGVDEQYFGPGTRLTVT.